This is a list of T cell receptor beta chains from one sample in a study of blood T cell repertoires in COVID-19. TCRdb's copy holds only in-frame clones and misses some; the assay was immunoSEQ multiplex PCR. The data contain about 99,000 clones, roughly four fifths of them seen just once; the ten biggest clones take up 4% to 6%. Input material: peripheral blood. Receptors were obtained from a man between 60 and 75 years old with acute or convalescent COVID-19. CDR3s include the opening cysteine and the closing phenylalanine or tryptophan. The order of the fields is CDR3 length, V gene, J gene, CDR3 protein.

len: 15
v_gene: TRBV10-1
j_gene: TRBJ2-7
CDR3aa: CASSPDRDHSYEQYF

len: 13
v_gene: TRBV7-2
j_gene: TRBJ1-2
CDR3aa: CASSLEGLRGYTF

len: 17
v_gene: TRBV5-4
j_gene: TRBJ2-1
CDR3aa: CASSLEGSSGRANEQFF

len: 15
v_gene: TRBV6-5
j_gene: TRBJ1-6
CDR3aa: CASSYSTGLYSPLHF

len: 14
v_gene: TRBV7-9
j_gene: TRBJ2-7
CDR3aa: CASSSLGGPGEQYF

len: 14
v_gene: TRBV28
j_gene: TRBJ1-1
CDR3aa: CASTDSKGDTEAFF

len: 17
v_gene: TRBV6-6
j_gene: TRBJ2-3
CDR3aa: CASSRPPGTGETDTQYF

len: 14
v_gene: TRBV28
j_gene: TRBJ1-2
CDR3aa: CASSILTDHYGYTF

len: 16
v_gene: TRBV6-6
j_gene: TRBJ2-2
CDR3aa: CASSRQLAGNTGELFF

len: 15
v_gene: TRBV6-6
j_gene: TRBJ1-3
CDR3aa: CASSSADRAGNTIYF

len: 13
v_gene: TRBV7-2
j_gene: TRBJ2-5
CDR3aa: CASNGQARETQYF

len: 14
v_gene: TRBV9
j_gene: TRBJ2-1
CDR3aa: CASSALAAYNEQFF

len: 13
v_gene: TRBV5-1
j_gene: TRBJ1-3
CDR3aa: CASTSGDGNTIYF

len: 16
v_gene: TRBV9
j_gene: TRBJ2-5
CDR3aa: CASSVDVLKYQETQYF

len: 15
v_gene: TRBV5-1
j_gene: TRBJ1-1
CDR3aa: CASSLRGFVDTEAFF

len: 15
v_gene: TRBV6-5
j_gene: TRBJ2-7
CDR3aa: CASSLMGLAVYEQYF

len: 16
v_gene: TRBV9
j_gene: TRBJ2-3
CDR3aa: CASSARDRGHTDTQYF

len: 18
v_gene: TRBV18
j_gene: TRBJ2-1
CDR3aa: CASSPPRSSGRALNEQFF

len: 11
v_gene: TRBV6-6
j_gene: TRBJ1-1
CDR3aa: CASRRQGEAFF

len: 15
v_gene: TRBV4-1
j_gene: TRBJ2-7
CDR3aa: CASSHYDSSSYEQYF

len: 15
v_gene: TRBV11-3
j_gene: TRBJ2-1
CDR3aa: CASSLGGAVYNEQFF

len: 13
v_gene: TRBV27
j_gene: TRBJ2-7
CDR3aa: CASSLKLSYEQYF

len: 13
v_gene: TRBV7-2
j_gene: TRBJ1-1
CDR3aa: CAASTGANTEAFF

len: 14
v_gene: TRBV28
j_gene: TRBJ1-1
CDR3aa: CASSDRGLNTEAFF